The 9 T cell receptor beta chains presented below share a single source sample, sequenced in a study of blood T cells in healthy people across ages. The second PCR ran roughly 6 to 11 cycles with a sample-barcoded 5' primer and J-beta primers. TCRdb reprocessed the 5' RACE reads via MiXCR and lists one record per CDR3 protein. The sample records just over 1 million distinct CDR3 sequences, 40% to 50% being singletons. The sequenced material came from blood. These receptors were taken from a woman aged 60-75 years in good health.

The chain's CDR3 is CAWTPKPPGLRNLQQFF. Written as DNA, the CDR3 is TGTGCCTGGACCCCCAAACCTCCGGGACTACGAAATTTACAGCAGTTCTTC. The J gene is TRBJ2-1, the V gene TRBV30; 7 positions agree with TRBD2. The CDR3 is made up of 17 amino acids. CDR1 is GTSNPN and CDR2 is SVGIG in the germline V gene (reference sequence). With V trimmed by 4 bases and J by 11 bases, 23 bases remained unmatched.

V is TRBV18 and J is TRBJ2-5, with 13 nucleotides matching TRBD2. Germline assignment: CDR1 KGHSH and CDR2 LQKENI. The CDR3 runs 16 residues. V dropped 0 bases and J dropped 6; count of bases not matched to a gene: 4. CDR3 bases: TGTGCCAGCTCACCACCCGGGACTAGCGGGATAAAGACCCAGTACTTC. The encoded protein is CASSPPGTSGIKTQYF.

The J gene is TRBJ2-1, the V gene TRBV27, with TRBD2 matching 10 bases. Unmatched junction bases numbered 4, after V lost 0 bases and J lost 5 bases. The CDR3 is made up of 16 amino acids. Germline V gene lookup returns CDR1 MNHEY and CDR2 SMNVEV (reference sequence). CDR3 sequence: CASSLSGLALHNEQFF. The DNA for the CDR3 is TGTGCCAGCAGTTTATCGGGACTAGCGCTCCACAATGAGCAGTTCTTC.

This clonotype has only a few counts. The V gene is TRBV10-2, the J gene TRBJ2-3, with a possible D match to TRBD1 (5 bases). Germline-derived CDR1 and CDR2 are WSHSY and SAAADI. Trimming removed 2 bases from V and 14 bases from J, with 14 bases in between. This CDR3 is 12 amino acids long. This chain's CDR3 is CASSEVQGFRYF. The CDR3 DNA follows: TGCGCCAGCAGTGAGGTTCAGGGTTTCAGGTATTTT.

CDR3 amino acids: CASSLSGSYSNQPQHF. CDR3 coding DNA: TGCGCCAGCAGCTTATCCGGGAGCTATAGCAATCAGCCCCAGCATTTT. This chain uses TRBV5-1 with TRBJ1-5, with D hard to call. The V end lost 2 bases, the J end lost 0 bases, and 12 bases lay between the germline ends. In germline, CDR1 is SGHRS, CDR2 YFSETQ. This CDR3 is built from 16 residues. Filled out from reference TRBV5-1 and TRBJ1-5, the complete variable domain reads KAGVTQTPRYLIKTRGQQVTLSCSPISGHRSVSWYQQTPGQGLQFLFEYFSETQRNKGNFPGRFSGRQFSNSRSEMNVSTLELGDSALYLCASSLSGSYSNQPQHFGDGTRLSIL.

This chain links TRBV27 with TRBJ1-4; TRBD1 is a possible D gene (5 bases). Germline V gives CDR1 MNHEY, CDR2 SMNVEV (reference sequence). Trimming took off 8 bases at V and 2 bases at J, with 15 bases between the two ends. This CDR3 has 15 residues. The DNA of the CDR3 is TGTGCCAGCGGCTCCGAGACAGCTACTAATGAAAAACTGTTTTTT. Encoded protein: CASGSETATNEKLFF.

This clonotype has more than one count but fewer than ten. V and J are TRBV7-6 and TRBJ2-7, with no clear D. The CDR3 spans 14 residues. Germline CDR1 is SGHVS and CDR2 is FNYEAQ. Trimming shortened V by 1 base and J by 3 bases, and 10 bases separated the two germline ends. The CDR3, as DNA: TGTGCCAGCAGCTTAGACCCCTTGAACTACGAGCAGTACTTC. Protein: CASSLDPLNYEQYF. Full variable domain (rest looked up from reference TRBV7-6 and TRBJ2-7): GAGVSQSPRYKVTKRGQDVALRCDPISGHVSLYWYRQALGQGPEFLTYFNYEAQQDKSGLPNDRFSAERPEGSISTLTIQRTEQRDSAMYRCASSLDPLNYEQYFGPGTRLTVT.

The chain is built from TRBV2 and TRBJ1-6, with unresolved D. Per the germline V gene, CDR1 is SNHLY and CDR2 is FYNNEI. V was shortened by 7 bases and J by 0 bases, with 4 bases between the two germline ends. The CDR3 sequence is 13 residues long. Written as DNA, the CDR3 is TGTGCCAGCATGGTCTCCTATAATTCACCCCTCCACTTT. Its protein is CASMVSYNSPLHF.

The chain couples TRBV21-1 to TRBJ2-1; TRBD1 reflects the table's D call only, with no check against the DNA. TRBV21-1 is a listed pseudogene. The CDR3 totals 19 residues. CDR3 DNA: TGTGCCAGCCACCGGGGGCAGGGCTTGGCCCAGGGCTCCTACAATGAGCAGTTCTTC. It codes for CASHRGQGLAQGSYNEQFF.